This TCR beta chain stems from a study of blood T cell repertoires in COVID-19. The germline V gene has CDR1 MNHEY and CDR2 SMNVEV (reference sequence). The CDR3 has 15 amino acids. Trimming pared 6 bases from V and 3 bases from J, leaving 17 bases between. This table comes from immunoSEQ multiplex PCR, and its TCRdb copy is limited to in-frame clones, with some not included. Here the sample spans 200,000 to 250,000 clones, 75% to 85% being singletons. J is TRBJ1-2 and V is TRBV27; the D gene is possibly TRBD1 (6 bases). Sequenced input: peripheral blood. The source of this sequence is a woman aged 25-40 years with COVID-19, enrolled during active disease. CDR3 loop: CASRNQGIGDYGYTF. The CDR3 DNA reads TGTGCCAGCAGGAACCAGGGGATTGGGGACTATGGCTACACCTTC.